The subject of this entry is one T cell receptor beta chain. In this sample, this clonotype turned up many times. It lacks a known antigen. The input lacks base qualities; no much larger clone sits a single base away. The TCR beta CDR3 regions were amplified from the RNA transcripts. The first round of RT-PCR for the TCR CDR3 was performed with the HTBI primer set and the Qiagen OneStep RT-PCR kit. Libraries were constructed in a second round of multiplex PCR, after which size selection and purification were carried out. Libraries were sequenced paired-end with 100 bp reads on an Illumina HiSeq2000. On the study's bioinformatics: SOAPnuke was used to process the raw data, with reads discarded if the reads contained adapters or uncalled bases, had a mean Phred below 15, or lacked an exact constant-primer or identifier match. COPE v1.2.5 was used to merge the high-quality paired reads, and each unique nucleotide sequence was defined as a clonotype. MiTCR v1.1 was used to align the clonotypes against IMGT TRBV, TRBD and TRBJ reference segments. Analysis was restricted to V-J combinations with a frequency above 0.0001, which covered over 98% of repertoires. A TCS score was defined as the ratio of F50 (clonal expansion) to E x V (chaos), with BLOSUM62-based TCRdist applied between CDR3 peptides within each V-J. Welch's t-statistics and random forest reduced roughly 530 V-J features to 13, which were used in a naive Bayes classifier (R e1071). TCRdb handled the public reads itself, with Q25 trimming in fastp and clone calling in MiXCR, and kept productive beta chains. CDR3 protein duplicates are merged, each entry listing the most common genes and DNA. It is TCRdb's table, rather than the study itself, that gives the V and J calls and clone size. For this sample there are about 700,000 distinct CDR3 sequences; about 14% appear just once. The ten largest clones add up to roughly 10% of the sample.

Stable Graves' hyperthyroidism was defined as no progression to ophthalmopathy during 18 months of follow-up. Hyperthyroidism patients were newly diagnosed, with disease duration under 2 months, and aged 18 to 65 years. Patients with uncontrolled infections, other autoimmune diseases, pregnancy or lactation were excluded. Diagnoses relied on clinical symptoms, serum thyroxine and TRAb, thyroid ultrasound and orbital computed tomography. Ficoll-Paque density gradient centrifugation was used to isolate PBMCs from 8 to 10 ml of fresh peripheral blood. Trizol reagent was used to extract total RNA, and RNA quality was then checked on an Agilent 2100 Bioanalyzer. The junction carries 24 bases between V and J, which are trimmed by 10 bases and 9 bases respectively. From a lookup of the germline V gene, CDR1 and CDR2 are SGHVS and FQNEAQ. The CDR3 numbers 14 residues from cysteine through phenylalanine. The entry retains the CDR3 DNA only, 42 bases that are in frame from base 1.

The sample comes from a study of T cells in Graves' hyperthyroidism and ophthalmopathy (dated by TCRdb to between 2018 and 2020). With regard to the full study: Peripheral blood samples were taken at initial diagnosis, before any treatment was given. To identify distinguishing TCR V-J signatures, a discovery cohort of roughly 100 patients was used, comprising 43 with Graves' ophthalmopathy and around 60 with stable Graves' hyperthyroidism. Prospective prediction of ophthalmopathy was tested in an independent validation cohort of fewer than 20 hyperthyroidism patients and 17 patients who later progressed to ophthalmopathy. The 100 discovery patients were randomly split 7:3 into training and test sets. In addition, the study compared T-cell repertoires in thyroid tissue and in blood from six Graves' hyperthyroidism patients. After sampling, hyperthyroidism patients received methimazole starting at 30 mg daily, and ophthalmopathy patients received high-dose intravenous methylprednisolone. The paper reports TCR Vbeta CDR3 sequencing of some 140 peripheral blood samples: 43 ophthalmopathy, about 75 hyperthyroidism and around 17 progressor patients. General study outcomes and caveats: In validation, the model predicted progression to ophthalmopathy with approximately 71% sensitivity and 72% to 85% specificity, a median of 6.5 months before onset. Ophthalmopathy was separated from stable hyperthyroidism by a 13 V-J signature model, with around 90% sensitivity and just over 81% specificity obtained in cross-validation and 80%/75% obtained in testing. Sample size was not statistically predetermined, and investigators were not blinded to group allocation. Blood samples also contained most of the expanded thyroid clonotypes (frequency above 0.001), which suggests that blood repertoires may reflect thyroid immune responses.

The sample comprised blood. The origin of this receptor is a woman aged 18-29 years with Graves' hyperthyroidism. The V and J segments used are TRBV7-8 and TRBJ2-5; the D gene lacks a confident call. The sequence in DNA is TGTGCCACCACACCGGCCGTCATCCGGGTGCCCCAGTACTTC. Translated, this gives CATTPAVIRVPQYF.